The 27 T cell receptor beta chains presented below share a single source sample, sequenced in a study of cytomegalovirus exposure and HLA in healthy donors. Both 60 Vbeta primers and 13 Jbeta primers went into the PCR. Libraries were prepared by immunoSEQ multiplex PCR; TCRdb keeps only in-frame clonotypes and omits some of them. Here the sample spans 100,000 to 150,000 clones, about 74% being singletons. The sequencing input was PBMCs. These receptors came from a male donor in good health and CMV-seronegative.

The gene calls are TRBV27 and TRBJ2-1; 9 positions match TRBD1. CDR1 and CDR2 from the germline V gene are MNHEY and SMNVEV (reference sequence). The CDR3 sequence is 16 residues long. J lost 3 bases, V lost 10 bases, and 13 bases had no gene match. The CDR3 protein is CATRPFRDRDYNEQFF. DNA of the CDR3: TGTGCCACCCGTCCCTTCCGGGACAGGGACTACAATGAGCAGTTCTTC.

This chain connects TRBV11-2 to TRBJ1-1, with TRBD1 identical over 9 bases. The V segment lost 2 bases and the J segment 1 base; nucleotides outside the gene matches: 8. Per germline, CDR1 SGHAT and CDR2 FQNNGV. The CDR3 sequence is 17 residues long. CDR3 in amino acids: CASSLFPGQGPNTEAFF. The CDR3 DNA reads as TGTGCCAGCAGCTTATTCCCGGGACAGGGACCGAACACTGAAGCTTTCTTT.

The V and J genes are TRBV19 and TRBJ2-5, with a tentative D call TRBD2 (7 bases). V was clipped by 3 bases and J by 5 bases, with 13 bases between them. CDR1 is LNHDA, CDR2 SQIVND, per germline (reference sequence). The CDR3 contains 14 residues. CDR3 residues: CASSIGGARETQYF. The CDR3 region has the DNA TGTGCCAGTAGTATTGGGGGGGCACGGGAGACCCAGTACTTC.

The chain is built from TRBV6-5 and TRBJ2-7; tentative D call: TRBD1 (5 bases). V was cut by 5 bases and J by 1 base, with 9 bases left in between. Looked up from germline, CDR1 is MNHEY and CDR2 is SVGAGI. The CDR3 runs 13 residues. This CDR3 is CASSAGLSYEQYF. CDR3 sequence (DNA): TGTGCCAGCAGTGCAGGGCTGTCCTACGAGCAGTACTTC.

Only a few counts were recorded for this clone. The CDR3 protein is CASIDTVGGYTF. CDR3 nucleotides: TGTGCCAGCATCGACACGGTCGGAGGCTACACCTTC. The chain carries TRBV28 and TRBJ1-2; D gene uncertain. Germline values: CDR1 MDHEN, CDR2 SYDVKM. This CDR3 has 12 residues. The germline V and J ends were trimmed by 7 bases and 8 bases, with 14 bases remaining between them.

This clone was detected a few times. The chain uses TRBV15 and TRBJ1-5; D is undetermined. This CDR3 has 16 amino acids. V lost 0 bases to trimming and J lost 6 bases, with 15 bases between them. Germline values: CDR1 LNHNV, CDR2 YYDKDF (reference sequence). CDR3 sequence reads: CATSRDSMRGGQPQHF. The CDR3, as DNA: TGTGCCACCAGCAGAGATTCGATGCGAGGAGGTCAGCCCCAGCATTTT.

J is TRBJ1-6 and V is TRBV14; D is uncertain. V lost 1 base, J lost 11 bases, and 12 bases lay in between. In germline, CDR1 is SGHDN, CDR2 FVKESK. The CDR3 spans 14 residues. CDR3 sequence reads: CASSQGGRLTPLHF. As DNA, the CDR3 is TGTGCCAGCAGCCAAGGTGGGAGGTTGACACCCCTCCACTTT.

A few counts support this clone. The V call is TRBV28, the J call TRBJ2-1; the D gene is possibly TRBD2 (7 bases). CDR1 MDHEN and CDR2 SYDVKM come from the germline V gene. The CDR3 contains 16 residues. V lost 6 bases and J 0 bases, leaving 15 bases between the germline ends. The CDR3 sequence is CASRVGGGSSYNEQFF. CDR3 bases: TGTGCCAGCAGGGTAGGGGGGGGGAGCTCCTACAATGAGCAGTTCTTC.

This clone has more than one count but fewer than ten. The chain joins TRBV6-1 to TRBJ1-2; 9 bases line up with TRBD1. Germline trimming cut 6 bases from V and 7 bases from J; bases unmatched to any gene: 6. This CDR3 is 13 amino acids long. Germline loops: CDR1 MNHNS, CDR2 SASEGT. The CDR3 reads CASSWDRAIGYTF. CDR3 in DNA: TGTGCCAGCAGCTGGGACAGGGCGATTGGCTACACCTTC.

This rearrangement joins TRBV12-2 to TRBJ2-7; the listed D gene, TRBD1, was not tested against the DNA. TRBV12-2 is a recognized pseudogene. The length of the CDR3 is 14 residues. The CDR3 spells CASRSGTGFYEQYF. The CDR3, as DNA: TGTGCAAGTCGCTCCGGGACAGGTTTCTACGAGCAGTACTTC.

The chain has TRBV11-3 and TRBJ2-1; no definite D call. Germline loops: CDR1 SGHNT, CDR2 YENEEA. The CDR3 has 15 residues. The V and J ends lost 1 base and 6 bases respectively, with 13 bases between them. The CDR3 nucleotides read TGTGCCAGCAGCTTAGGAGGCTTCGGTGGCAATGAGCAGTTCTTC. It translates to CASSLGGFGGNEQFF.

This chain links TRBV7-2 with TRBJ2-1; unclear D gene. The CDR3 is 16 amino acids. Between the trimmed V and J ends, which lost 5 bases and 2 bases, there was a span of 16 bases. CDR1 and CDR2 from the germline V gene are SGHTA and FQGNSA. DNA of the CDR3: TGTGCCAGCAGCCGGAGTGTCGGTTCCCCCTACAATGAGCAGTTCTTC. Its protein product is CASSRSVGSPYNEQFF.

The chain recombines TRBV7-2 with TRBJ2-5; 7 nucleotides agree with TRBD2. The CDR3 is made up of 17 amino acids. Trimming took 1 base from V and 2 from J; bases not matched to a gene: 10. Looked up from germline, CDR1 is SGHTA and CDR2 is FQGNSA. The CDR3 sequence: CASSLGFGGRDQETQYF. The DNA for the CDR3 is TGTGCCAGCAGCTTAGGATTCGGCGGGAGAGATCAAGAGACCCAGTACTTC. The whole variable domain, remainder taken from reference TRBV7-2 and TRBJ2-5, is GAGVSQSPSNKVTEKGKDVELRCDPISGHTALYWYRQSLGQGLEFLIYFQGNSAPDKSGLPSDRFSAERTGGSVSTLTIQRTQQEDSAVYLCASSLGFGGRDQETQYFGPGTRLLVL.

The V and J genes are TRBV5-1 and TRBJ2-1; the match to TRBD1 covers 9 bases. The CDR3 is made up of 14 amino acids. Germline V CDR1 and CDR2: SGHRS, YFSETQ. V shed 4 bases and J 7 bases; nucleotides not matched to a gene: 6. This CDR3 reads CASSTWTGANEQFF. The CDR3 DNA sequence: TGCGCCAGCAGCACCTGGACAGGGGCGAATGAGCAGTTCTTC.

The rearrangement links TRBV7-9 to TRBJ1-2; 9 nucleotides match TRBD1. The V segment lost 4 bases and the J segment 1 base; nucleotides outside the gene matches: 4. This CDR3 contains 15 residues. Per the germline V gene, CDR1 is SEHNR and CDR2 is FQNEAQ (reference sequence). The CDR3 region is CASSSGQGINYGYTF. In DNA form, the CDR3 reads TGTGCCAGCAGCTCTGGACAGGGGATTAACTATGGCTACACCTTC.

This rearrangement joins TRBV11-2 to TRBJ2-7, with TRBD2 matching 12 bases. Germline lookup yields CDR1 SGHAT and CDR2 FQNNGV. V lost 5 bases to trimming and J lost 1 base; unmatched junction nucleotides: 6. The CDR3 has 16 residues. The CDR3 spells CASSVELAGGSYEQYF. The CDR3 DNA reads as TGTGCCAGCAGCGTGGAACTAGCGGGGGGTTCCTACGAGCAGTACTTC.

Regarding this clone: One junction end does not reproduce the germline sequence, and a read error may be involved. At the DNA level, this CDR3 is encoded by other sequences in the same sample as well. The rearrangement joins TRBV5-8 to TRBJ2-1; D remains unclear. CDR3 length equals 13 residues. CDR1 SGHTS and CDR2 YDEGEE come from the germline V gene. This CDR3 reads CASSQARGNEQFF. The CDR3 DNA reads as TGCGCCAGCAGCCAAGCAAGAGGAAATGAGCAGTTCTTC.

This clone has more than one count but fewer than ten. This sequence joins TRBV5-1 and TRBJ2-2; D is uncertain. V was shortened by 1 base and J by 7 bases, with 11 bases between the two germline ends. Per the germline V gene, CDR1 is SGHRS and CDR2 is YFSETQ. CDR3 length: 14 amino acids. The CDR3 DNA follows: TGCGCCAGCAGCTTGTATGAGATTATCGGGGAGCTGTTTTTT. The encoded protein is CASSLYEIIGELFF.

This clone was detected a few times. The gene calls are TRBV15 and TRBJ2-3, with 7 bases aligning to TRBD1. Trimming at V came to 5 bases and at J to 1 base, leaving 6 bases not matched to a gene. CDR3 length: 15 residues. The germline CDR1 and CDR2 sequences are LNHNV and YYDKDF (reference sequence). The CDR3 coding sequence is TGTGCCACCAGCCTCCTTGGACAGGGCACAGATACGCAGTATTTT. It encodes CATSLLGQGTDTQYF.

The chain has TRBV9 and TRBJ1-5, with D possibly matching TRBD1 (6 bases). The CDR3 runs 15 residues. V lost 3 bases and J 1 base, leaving 11 bases between the germline ends. The germline CDR1 and CDR2 sequences are SGDLS and YYNGEE. CDR3 DNA sequence: TGTGCCAGCAGCGGCCCCGGACAGAGCAATCAGCCCCAGCATTTT. As protein: CASSGPGQSNQPQHF.

The chain combines TRBV6-5 with TRBJ1-6; D not certain. The germline gives CDR1 MNHEY, CDR2 SVGAGI. This CDR3 is built from 15 residues. V was pared by 4 bases and J by 7 bases, with 14 bases between. CDR3 in amino acids: CASSLALAGNSPLHF. Written as DNA, the CDR3 is TGTGCCAGCAGTTTAGCACTAGCGGGGAATTCACCCCTCCACTTT.

The chain uses TRBV27 and TRBJ2-3, with 11 bases fitting TRBD2. Germline trimming cut 6 bases from V and 6 bases from J; bases unmatched to any gene: 11. The CDR3 contains 16 residues. Germline V gene data show CDR1 as MNHEY and CDR2 as SMNVEV (reference sequence). The CDR3 region has the DNA TGTGCCAGCAGCGAAACTAGCGGGGGCCCACCGGATACGCAGTATTTT. Protein: CASSETSGGPPDTQYF.

The chain links TRBV7-3 to TRBJ2-1; possibly TRBD2 for D (5 bases). Germline V lookup: CDR1 SGHTA, CDR2 FQGTGA. CDR3 length: 13 amino acids. Trimming pared 4 bases from V and 7 bases from J, leaving 11 bases between. The CDR3 reads CASSSPPGNEQFF. For the CDR3, the DNA is TGTGCCAGCAGCTCCCCCCCGGGAAATGAGCAGTTCTTC.

CDR3 nucleotide sequence: TGTGCCATCAGTGGGGGACTAGCGGGGGATTTTGAAGAGACCCAGTACTTC. This translates into CAISGGLAGDFEETQYF. The V gene is TRBV10-3, the J gene TRBJ2-5, with 14 bases fitting TRBD2. Trimming at V came to 4 bases and at J to 3 bases, leaving 7 bases not matched to a gene. From germline, CDR1 is ENHRY and CDR2 SYGVKD. The CDR3 covers 17 residues.

This chain uses TRBV9 with TRBJ2-5; 13 bases map to TRBD2. V was pared by 4 bases and J by 0 bases, with 3 bases of the junction left unmatched. CDR3 length equals 16 residues. Germline CDR1 is SGDLS and CDR2 is YYNGEE. CDR3 sequence: CASSKGLAGYQETQYF. As DNA, the CDR3 is TGTGCCAGCAGCAAGGGACTAGCGGGATACCAAGAGACCCAGTACTTC.

This sequence joins TRBV29-1 and TRBJ2-7; 7 bases match TRBD1. Germline V gene sequence: CDR1 SQVTM, CDR2 ANQGSEA. This CDR3 comprises 13 residues. The ends lost 7 bases at V and 8 bases at J; junction bases unmatched: 14. In DNA form, the CDR3 reads TGCAGCGCTATATCGAGAACAGGGGTTAAGCAGTACTTC. Its translation: CSAISRTGVKQYF.

The chain carries TRBV10-3 and TRBJ2-7; the match to TRBD1 covers 9 bases. CDR1 ENHRY and CDR2 SYGVKD come from the germline V gene. This CDR3 contains 17 residues. Trimming cost V 3 bases and J 5 bases; bases outside gene matches: 14. CDR3 residues: CAISDPYRDRARNEQYF. The CDR3 DNA is TGTGCCATCAGTGATCCCTACCGGGACAGGGCGAGGAACGAGCAGTACTTC.